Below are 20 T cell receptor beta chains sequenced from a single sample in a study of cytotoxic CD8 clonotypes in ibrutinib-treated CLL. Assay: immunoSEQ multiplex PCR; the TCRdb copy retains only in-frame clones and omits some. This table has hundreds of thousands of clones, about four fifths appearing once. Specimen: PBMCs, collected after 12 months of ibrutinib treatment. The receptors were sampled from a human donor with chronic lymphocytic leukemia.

The CDR3 DNA sequence: TGTGCCAGCAGTTACTCGACCCAGGAGCAGTTCTTC. This translates into CASSYSTQEQFF. The chain recombines TRBV6-5 with TRBJ2-1, with no clear D. This CDR3 region has 12 residues. Germline CDR1 MNHEY, CDR2 SVGAGI. With 0 bases removed from V and 10 bases from J, the gap between germline ends came to 7 bases.

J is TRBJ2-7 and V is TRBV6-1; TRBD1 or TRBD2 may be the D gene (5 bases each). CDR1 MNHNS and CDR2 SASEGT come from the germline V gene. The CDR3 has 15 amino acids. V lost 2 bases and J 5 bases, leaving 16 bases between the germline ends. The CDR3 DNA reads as TGTGCCAGCAGTGAAATGCGAGGGACCTGGAACGAGCAGTACTTC. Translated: CASSEMRGTWNEQYF.

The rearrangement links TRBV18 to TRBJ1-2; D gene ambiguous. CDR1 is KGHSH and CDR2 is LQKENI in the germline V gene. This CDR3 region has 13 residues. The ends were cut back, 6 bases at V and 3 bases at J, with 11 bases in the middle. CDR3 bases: TGTGCCAGCTCCCCCCAGGATGACTATGGCTACACCTTC. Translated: CASSPQDDYGYTF.

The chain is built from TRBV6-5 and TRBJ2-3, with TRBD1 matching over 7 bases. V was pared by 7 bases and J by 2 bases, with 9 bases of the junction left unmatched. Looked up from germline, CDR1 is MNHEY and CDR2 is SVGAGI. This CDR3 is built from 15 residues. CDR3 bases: TGTGCCAGCAATAGGAGGCAGGGGGACACAGATACGCAGTATTTT. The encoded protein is CASNRRQGDTDTQYF.

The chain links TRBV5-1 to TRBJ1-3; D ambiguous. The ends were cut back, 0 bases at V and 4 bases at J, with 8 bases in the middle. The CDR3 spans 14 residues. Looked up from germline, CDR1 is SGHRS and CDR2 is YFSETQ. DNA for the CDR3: TGCGCCAGCAGCTTGGACGGGTTCGGAAACACCATATATTTT. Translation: CASSLDGFGNTIYF.

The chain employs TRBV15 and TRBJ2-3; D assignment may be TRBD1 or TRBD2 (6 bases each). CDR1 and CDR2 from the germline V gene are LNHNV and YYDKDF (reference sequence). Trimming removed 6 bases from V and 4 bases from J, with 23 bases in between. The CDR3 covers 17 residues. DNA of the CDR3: TGTGCCACCAGTGCGGGCCTAAGGGGGAGGCTCGCAGATACGCAGTATTTT. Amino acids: CATSAGLRGRLADTQYF.

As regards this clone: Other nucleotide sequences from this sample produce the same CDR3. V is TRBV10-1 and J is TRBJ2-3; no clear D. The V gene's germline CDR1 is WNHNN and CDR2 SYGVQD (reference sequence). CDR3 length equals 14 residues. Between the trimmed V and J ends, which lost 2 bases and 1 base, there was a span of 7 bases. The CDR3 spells CASSEGRGTDTQYF. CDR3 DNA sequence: TGCGCCAGCAGTGAGGGAAGGGGCACAGATACGCAGTATTTT.

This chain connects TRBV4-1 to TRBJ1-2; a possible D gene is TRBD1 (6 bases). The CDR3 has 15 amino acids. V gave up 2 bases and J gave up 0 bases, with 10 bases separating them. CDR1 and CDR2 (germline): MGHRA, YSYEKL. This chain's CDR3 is CASSQTGTANYGYTF. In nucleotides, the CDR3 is TGCGCCAGCAGCCAAACAGGGACGGCTAACTATGGCTACACCTTC.

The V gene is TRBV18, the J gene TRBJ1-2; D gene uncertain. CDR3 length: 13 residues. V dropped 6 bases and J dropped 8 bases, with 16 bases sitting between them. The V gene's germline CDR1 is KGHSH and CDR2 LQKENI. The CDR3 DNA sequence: TGTGCCAGCTCGCCGGATCGCCGGTCGGGCTACACCTTC. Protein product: CASSPDRRSGYTF.

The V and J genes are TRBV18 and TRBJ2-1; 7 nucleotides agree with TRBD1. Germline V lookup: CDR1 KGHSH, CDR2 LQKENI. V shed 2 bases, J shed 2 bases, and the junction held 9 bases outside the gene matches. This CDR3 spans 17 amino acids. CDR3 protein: CASSPDRVTVAYNEQFF. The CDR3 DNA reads TGTGCCAGCTCACCAGACAGGGTGACCGTGGCCTACAATGAGCAGTTCTTC. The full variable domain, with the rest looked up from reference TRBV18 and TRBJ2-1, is NAGVMQNPRHLVRRRGQEARLRCSPMKGHSHVYWYRQLPEEGLKFMVYLQKENIIDESGMPKERFSAEFPKEGPSILRIQQVVRGDSAAYFCASSPDRVTVAYNEQFFGPGTRLTVL.

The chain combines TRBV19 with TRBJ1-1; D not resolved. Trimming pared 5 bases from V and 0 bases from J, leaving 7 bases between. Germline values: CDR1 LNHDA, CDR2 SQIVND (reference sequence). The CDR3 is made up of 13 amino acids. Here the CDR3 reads CASSRRMNTEAFF. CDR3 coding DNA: TGTGCCAGTAGTCGCAGGATGAACACTGAAGCTTTCTTT.

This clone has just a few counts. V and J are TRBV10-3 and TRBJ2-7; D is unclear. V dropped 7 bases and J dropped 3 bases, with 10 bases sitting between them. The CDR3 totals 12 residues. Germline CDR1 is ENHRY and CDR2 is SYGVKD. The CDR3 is CAITSGSYEQYF. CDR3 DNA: TGTGCCATCACCAGTGGCAGCTACGAGCAGTACTTC.

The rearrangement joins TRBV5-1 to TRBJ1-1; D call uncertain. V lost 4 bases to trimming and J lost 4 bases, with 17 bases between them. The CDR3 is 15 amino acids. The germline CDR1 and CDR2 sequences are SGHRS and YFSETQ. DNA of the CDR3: TGCGCCAGCAGCGAAGGAGGTAGGGTTGGCACTGAAGCTTTCTTT. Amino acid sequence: CASSEGGRVGTEAFF.

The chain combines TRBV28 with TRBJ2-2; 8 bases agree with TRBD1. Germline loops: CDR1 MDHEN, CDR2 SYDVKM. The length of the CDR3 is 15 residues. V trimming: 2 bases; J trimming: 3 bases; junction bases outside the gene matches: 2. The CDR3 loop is CASSLQGAYTGELFF. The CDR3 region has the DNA TGTGCCAGCAGTTTACAGGGGGCTTACACCGGGGAGCTGTTTTTT.

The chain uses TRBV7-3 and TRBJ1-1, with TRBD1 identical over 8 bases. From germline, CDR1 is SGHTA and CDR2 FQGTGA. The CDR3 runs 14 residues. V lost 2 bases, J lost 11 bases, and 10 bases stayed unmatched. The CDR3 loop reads CASSLLGGDRPAFF. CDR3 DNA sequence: TGTGCCAGCAGCTTATTGGGTGGGGACAGGCCCGCTTTCTTT.

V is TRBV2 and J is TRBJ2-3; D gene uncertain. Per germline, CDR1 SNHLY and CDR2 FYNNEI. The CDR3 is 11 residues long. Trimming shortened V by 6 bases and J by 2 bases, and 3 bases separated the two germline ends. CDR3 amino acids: CASRFTDTQYF. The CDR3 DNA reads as TGTGCCAGCAGGTTCACAGATACGCAGTATTTT.

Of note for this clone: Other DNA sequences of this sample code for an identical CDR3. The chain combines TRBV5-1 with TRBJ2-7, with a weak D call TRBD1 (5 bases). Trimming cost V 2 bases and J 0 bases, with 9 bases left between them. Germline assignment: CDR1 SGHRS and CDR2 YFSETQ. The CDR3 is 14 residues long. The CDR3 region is CASSLTGSSYEQYF. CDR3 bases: TGCGCCAGCAGCTTAACAGGTAGCTCCTACGAGCAGTACTTC.

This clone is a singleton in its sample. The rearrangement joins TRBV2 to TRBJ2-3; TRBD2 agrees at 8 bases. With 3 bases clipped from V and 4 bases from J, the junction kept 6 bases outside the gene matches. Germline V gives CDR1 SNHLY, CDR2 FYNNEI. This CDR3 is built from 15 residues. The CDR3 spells CASSEGGTRSDTQYF. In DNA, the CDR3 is TGTGCCAGCAGTGAGGGCGGGACTAGATCAGATACGCAGTATTTT.

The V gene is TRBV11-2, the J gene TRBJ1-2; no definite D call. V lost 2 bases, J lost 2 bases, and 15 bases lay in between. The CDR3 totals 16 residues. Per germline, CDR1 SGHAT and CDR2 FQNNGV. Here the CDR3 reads CASSLLAVGYNYGYTF. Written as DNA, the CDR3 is TGTGCCAGCAGCTTATTAGCAGTGGGCTACAACTATGGCTACACCTTC. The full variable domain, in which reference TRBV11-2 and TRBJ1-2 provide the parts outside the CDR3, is EAGVAQSPRYKIIEKRQSVAFWCNPISGHATLYWYQQILGQGPKLLIQFQNNGVVDDSQLPKDRFSAERLKGVDSTLKIQPAKLEDSAVYLCASSLLAVGYNYGYTFGSGTRLTVV.

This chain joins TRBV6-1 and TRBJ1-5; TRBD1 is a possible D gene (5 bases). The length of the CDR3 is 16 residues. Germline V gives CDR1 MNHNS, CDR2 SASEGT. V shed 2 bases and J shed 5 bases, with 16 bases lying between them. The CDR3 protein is CASSERGPLSYQPQHF. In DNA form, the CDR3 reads TGTGCCAGCAGTGAAAGGGGACCTTTGTCCTATCAGCCCCAGCATTTT.